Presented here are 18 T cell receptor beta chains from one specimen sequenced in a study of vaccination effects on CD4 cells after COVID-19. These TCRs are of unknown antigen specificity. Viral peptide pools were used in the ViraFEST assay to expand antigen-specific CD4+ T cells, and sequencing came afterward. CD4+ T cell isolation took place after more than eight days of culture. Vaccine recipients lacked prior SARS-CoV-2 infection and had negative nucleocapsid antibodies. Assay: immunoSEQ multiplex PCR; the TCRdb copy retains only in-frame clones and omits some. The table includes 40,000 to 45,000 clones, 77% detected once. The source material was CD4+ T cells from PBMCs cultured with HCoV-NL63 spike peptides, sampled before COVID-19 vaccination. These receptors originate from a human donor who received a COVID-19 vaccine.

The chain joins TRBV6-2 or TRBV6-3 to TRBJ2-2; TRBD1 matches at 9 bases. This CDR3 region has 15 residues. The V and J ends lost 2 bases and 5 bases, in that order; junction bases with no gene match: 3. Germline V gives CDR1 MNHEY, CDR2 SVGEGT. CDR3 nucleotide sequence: TGTGCCAGCAGTTACGGGACAGGGAGTACCGGGGAGCTGTTTTTT. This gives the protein CASSYGTGSTGELFF.

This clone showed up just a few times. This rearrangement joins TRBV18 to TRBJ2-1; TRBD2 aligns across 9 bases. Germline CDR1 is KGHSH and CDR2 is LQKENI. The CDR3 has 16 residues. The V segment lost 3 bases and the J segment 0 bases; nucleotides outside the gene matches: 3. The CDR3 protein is CASSPLSGGSYNEQFF. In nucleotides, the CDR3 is TGTGCCAGCTCACCCCTTAGCGGGGGCTCCTACAATGAGCAGTTCTTC. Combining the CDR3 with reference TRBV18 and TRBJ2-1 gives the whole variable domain NAGVMQNPRHLVRRRGQEARLRCSPMKGHSHVYWYRQLPEEGLKFMVYLQKENIIDESGMPKERFSAEFPKEGPSILRIQQVVRGDSAAYFCASSPLSGGSYNEQFFGPGTRLTVL.

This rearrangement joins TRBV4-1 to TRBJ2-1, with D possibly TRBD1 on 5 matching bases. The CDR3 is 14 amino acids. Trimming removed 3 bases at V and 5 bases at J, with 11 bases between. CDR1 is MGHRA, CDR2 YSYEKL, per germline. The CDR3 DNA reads TGCGCCAGCAGCCACCCGGACAAGAACAATGAGCAGTTCTTC. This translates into CASSHPDKNNEQFF.

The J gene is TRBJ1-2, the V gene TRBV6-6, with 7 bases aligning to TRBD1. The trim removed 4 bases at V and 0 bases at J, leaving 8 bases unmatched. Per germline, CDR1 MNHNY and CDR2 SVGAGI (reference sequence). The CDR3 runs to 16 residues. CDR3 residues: CASSSRTGRANYGYTF. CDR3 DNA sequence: TGTGCCAGCAGTTCCAGGACAGGTCGAGCTAACTATGGCTACACCTTC.

The CDR3 coding sequence is TGTGCCAGCAATACCGACAGGTCCTACGAGCAGTACGTC. It yields the protein CASNTDRSYEQYV. The J gene is TRBJ2-7, the V gene TRBV21-1; the table's TRBD1 call for D was not verified on the DNA. TRBV21-1 is tagged as a pseudogene. CDR3 length equals 13 residues.

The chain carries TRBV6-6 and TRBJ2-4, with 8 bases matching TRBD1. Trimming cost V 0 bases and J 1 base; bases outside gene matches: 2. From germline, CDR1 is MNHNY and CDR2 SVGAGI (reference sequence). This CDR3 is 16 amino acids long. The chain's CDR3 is CASSYSWDRAKNIQYF. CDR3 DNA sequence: TGTGCCAGCAGTTACTCATGGGACAGGGCCAAAAACATTCAGTACTTC.

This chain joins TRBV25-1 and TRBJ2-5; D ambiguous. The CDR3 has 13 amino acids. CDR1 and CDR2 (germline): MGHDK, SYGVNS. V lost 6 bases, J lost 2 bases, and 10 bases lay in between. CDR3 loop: CASRGTGQETQYF. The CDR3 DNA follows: TGTGCCAGCAGGGGCACCGGACAAGAGACCCAGTACTTC.

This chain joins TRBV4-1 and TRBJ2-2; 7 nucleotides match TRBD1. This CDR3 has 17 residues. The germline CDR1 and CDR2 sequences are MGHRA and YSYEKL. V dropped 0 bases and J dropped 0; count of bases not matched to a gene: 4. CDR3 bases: TGCGCCAGCAGCCAAGAATCCGGGACAGCGAACACCGGGGAGCTGTTTTTT. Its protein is CASSQESGTANTGELFF.

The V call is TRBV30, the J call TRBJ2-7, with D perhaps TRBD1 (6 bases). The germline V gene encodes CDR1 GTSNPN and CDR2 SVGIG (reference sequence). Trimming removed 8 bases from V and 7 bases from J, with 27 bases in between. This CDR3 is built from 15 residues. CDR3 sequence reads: CAVGAAQAPLGEQYV. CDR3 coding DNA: TGTGCCGTGGGGGCGGCACAGGCCCCCTTAGGAGAGCAGTACGTC.

The CDR3 spells CASSLVAGNQPQHF. The CDR3 coding sequence is TGCGCCAGCAGCTTGGTGGCGGGGAATCAGCCCCAGCATTTT. This sequence joins TRBV5-1 and TRBJ1-5; D gene ambiguous. Germline values: CDR1 SGHRS, CDR2 YFSETQ. This CDR3 region has 14 residues. Trimming shortened V by 0 bases and J by 4 bases, and 8 bases separated the two germline ends.

The CDR3, as DNA: TGTGCCAGCGCCGGACAGGGCGACGAGCAGTACGTC. Translated, it gives CASAGQGDEQYV. The chain couples TRBV2 to TRBJ2-7, with 8 bases aligning to TRBD1. The CDR3 is 12 amino acids. The V and J ends lost 8 bases and 5 bases, in that order; junction bases with no gene match: 5. The V gene's germline CDR1 is SNHLY and CDR2 FYNNEI.

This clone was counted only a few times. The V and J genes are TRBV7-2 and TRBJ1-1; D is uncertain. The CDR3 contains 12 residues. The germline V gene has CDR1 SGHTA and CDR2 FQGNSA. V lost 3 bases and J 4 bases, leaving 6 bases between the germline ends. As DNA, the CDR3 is TGTGCCAGCAGCTTCGAGACCACTGAAGCTTTCTTT. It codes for CASSFETTEAFF.

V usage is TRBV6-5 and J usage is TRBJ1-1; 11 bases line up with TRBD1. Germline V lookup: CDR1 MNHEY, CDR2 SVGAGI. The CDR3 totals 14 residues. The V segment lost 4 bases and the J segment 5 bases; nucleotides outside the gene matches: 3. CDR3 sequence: CASSLGTGGTEAFF. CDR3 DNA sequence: TGTGCCAGCAGTTTGGGGACAGGGGGTACTGAAGCTTTCTTT.

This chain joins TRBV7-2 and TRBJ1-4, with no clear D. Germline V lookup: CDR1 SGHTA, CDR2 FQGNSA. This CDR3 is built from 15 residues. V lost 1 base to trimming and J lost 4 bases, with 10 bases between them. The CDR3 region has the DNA TGTGCCAGCAGCTTAGGACGGGAGAGTAATGAAAAACTGTTTTTT. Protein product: CASSLGRESNEKLFF.

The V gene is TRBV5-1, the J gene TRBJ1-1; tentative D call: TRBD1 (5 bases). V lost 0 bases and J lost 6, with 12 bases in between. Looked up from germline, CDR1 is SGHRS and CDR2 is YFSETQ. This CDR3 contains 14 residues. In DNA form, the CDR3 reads TGCGCCAGCAGCTTGGCCCAAGACAGACCTGAAGCTTTCTTT. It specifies CASSLAQDRPEAFF.

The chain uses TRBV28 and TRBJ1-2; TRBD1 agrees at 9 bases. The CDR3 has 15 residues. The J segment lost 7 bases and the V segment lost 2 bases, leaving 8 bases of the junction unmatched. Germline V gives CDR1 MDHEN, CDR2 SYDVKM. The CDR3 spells CASSLGDRERGGYTF. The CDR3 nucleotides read TGTGCCAGCAGTTTAGGGGACAGGGAGCGGGGTGGCTACACCTTC.

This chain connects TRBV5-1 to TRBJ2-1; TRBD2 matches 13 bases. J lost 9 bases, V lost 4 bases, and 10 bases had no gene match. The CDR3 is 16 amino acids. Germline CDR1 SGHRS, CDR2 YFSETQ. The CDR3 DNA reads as TGCGCCAGCAGCGTACAACTAGCGGGGGGGCCCGGTGAGCAGTTCTTC. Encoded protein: CASSVQLAGGPGEQFF. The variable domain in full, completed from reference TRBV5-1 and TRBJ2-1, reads KAGVTQTPRYLIKTRGQQVTLSCSPISGHRSVSWYQQTPGQGLQFLFEYFSETQRNKGNFPGRFSGRQFSNSRSEMNVSTLELGDSALYLCASSVQLAGGPGEQFFGPGTRLTVL.

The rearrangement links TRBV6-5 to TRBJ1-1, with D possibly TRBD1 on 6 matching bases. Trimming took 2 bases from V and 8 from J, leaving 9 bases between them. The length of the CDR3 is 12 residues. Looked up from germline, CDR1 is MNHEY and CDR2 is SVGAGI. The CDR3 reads CASSYRQVEAFF. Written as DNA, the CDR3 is TGTGCCAGCAGTTACCGACAGGTAGAAGCTTTCTTT.